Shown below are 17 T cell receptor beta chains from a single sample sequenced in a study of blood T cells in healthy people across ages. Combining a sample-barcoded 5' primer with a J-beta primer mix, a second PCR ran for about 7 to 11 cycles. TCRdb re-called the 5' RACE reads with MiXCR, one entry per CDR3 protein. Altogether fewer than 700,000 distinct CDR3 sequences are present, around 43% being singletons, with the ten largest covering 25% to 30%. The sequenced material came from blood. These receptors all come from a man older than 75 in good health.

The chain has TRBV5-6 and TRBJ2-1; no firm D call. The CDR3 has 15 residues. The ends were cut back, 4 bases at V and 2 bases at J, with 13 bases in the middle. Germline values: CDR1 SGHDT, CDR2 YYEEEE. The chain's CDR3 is CASSPAGRPYNEQFF. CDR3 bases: TGTGCCAGCAGCCCAGCCGGGCGTCCCTACAATGAGCAGTTCTTC.

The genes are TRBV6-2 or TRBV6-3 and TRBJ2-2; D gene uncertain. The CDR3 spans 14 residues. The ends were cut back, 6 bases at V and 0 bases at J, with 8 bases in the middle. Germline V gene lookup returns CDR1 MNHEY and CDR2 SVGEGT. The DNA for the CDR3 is TGTGCCAGCAGAGAAATCACGAACACCGGGGAGCTGTTTTTT. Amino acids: CASREITNTGELFF.

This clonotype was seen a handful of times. For the CDR3, the DNA is TGTGCCAGCAGCCCCCGGTACAACACAGATACGCAGTATTTT. Its translation: CASSPRYNTDTQYF. The chain links TRBV7-2 to TRBJ2-3; D unclear. From germline, CDR1 is SGHTA and CDR2 FQGNSA. The CDR3 has 14 amino acids. V was trimmed by 5 bases and J by 2 bases, leaving 11 bases between them. Full variable domain (rest looked up from reference TRBV7-2 and TRBJ2-3): GAGVSQSPSNKVTEKGKDVELRCDPISGHTALYWYRQSLGQGLEFLIYFQGNSAPDKSGLPSDRFSAERTGGSVSTLTIQRTQQEDSAVYLCASSPRYNTDTQYFGPGTRLTVL.

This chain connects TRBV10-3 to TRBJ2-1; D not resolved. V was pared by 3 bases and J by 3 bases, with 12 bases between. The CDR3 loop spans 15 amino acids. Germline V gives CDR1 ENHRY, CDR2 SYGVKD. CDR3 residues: CAISDPDRNYNEQFF. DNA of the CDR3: TGTGCCATCAGTGACCCTGACCGGAACTACAATGAGCAGTTCTTC.

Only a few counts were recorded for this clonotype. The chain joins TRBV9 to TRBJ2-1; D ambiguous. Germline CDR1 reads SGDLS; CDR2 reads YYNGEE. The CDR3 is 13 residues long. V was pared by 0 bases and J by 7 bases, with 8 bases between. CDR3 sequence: CASSVAVWNEQFF. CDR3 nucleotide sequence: TGTGCCAGCAGCGTAGCCGTGTGGAATGAGCAGTTCTTC.

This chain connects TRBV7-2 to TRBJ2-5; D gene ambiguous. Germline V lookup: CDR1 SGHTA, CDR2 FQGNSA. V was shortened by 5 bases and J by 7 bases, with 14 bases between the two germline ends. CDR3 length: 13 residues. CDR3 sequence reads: CASSVNSVGTQYF. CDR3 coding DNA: TGTGCCAGCAGCGTAAACAGCGTAGGGACCCAGTACTTC.

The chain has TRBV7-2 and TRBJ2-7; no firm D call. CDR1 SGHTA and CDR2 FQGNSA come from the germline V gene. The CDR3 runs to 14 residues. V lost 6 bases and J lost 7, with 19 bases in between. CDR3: CASSDGPANNEQYF. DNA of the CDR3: TGTGCCAGCAGTGACGGACCCGCAAACAATGAGCAGTACTTC.

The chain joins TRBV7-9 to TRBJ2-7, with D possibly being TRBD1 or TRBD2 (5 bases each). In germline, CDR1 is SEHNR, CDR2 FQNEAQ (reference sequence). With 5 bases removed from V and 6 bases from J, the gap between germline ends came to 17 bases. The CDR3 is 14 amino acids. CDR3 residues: CASSGDVLSSEQYF. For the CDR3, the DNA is TGTGCCAGCAGCGGGGACGTCCTATCGAGCGAGCAGTACTTC. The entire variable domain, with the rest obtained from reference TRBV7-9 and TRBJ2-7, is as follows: DTGVSQNPRHKITKRGQNVTFRCDPISEHNRLYWYRQTLGQGPEFLTYFQNEAQLEKSRLLSDRFSAERPKGSFSTLEIQRTEQGDSAMYLCASSGDVLSSEQYFGPGTRLTVT.

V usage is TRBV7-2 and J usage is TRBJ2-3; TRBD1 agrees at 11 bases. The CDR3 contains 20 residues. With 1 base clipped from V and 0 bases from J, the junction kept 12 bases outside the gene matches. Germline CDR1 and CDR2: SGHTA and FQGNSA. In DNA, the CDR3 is TGTGCCAGCAGCTTAGAGGGGGGGACAGGGGGTTATACTAGCACAGATACGCAGTATTTT. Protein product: CASSLEGGTGGYTSTDTQYF.

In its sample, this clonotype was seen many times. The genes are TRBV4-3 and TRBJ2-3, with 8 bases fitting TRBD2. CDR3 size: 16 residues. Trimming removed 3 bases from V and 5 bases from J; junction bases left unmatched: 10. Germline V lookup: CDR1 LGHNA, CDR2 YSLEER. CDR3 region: CASSQTIAGRRDTQYF. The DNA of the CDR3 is TGCGCCAGCAGCCAGACGATAGCGGGGCGTAGAGATACGCAGTATTTT.

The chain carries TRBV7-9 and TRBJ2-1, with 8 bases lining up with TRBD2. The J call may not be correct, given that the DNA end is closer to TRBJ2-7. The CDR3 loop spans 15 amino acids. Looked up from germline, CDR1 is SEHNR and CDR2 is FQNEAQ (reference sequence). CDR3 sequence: CASSVSGATYNEQYF. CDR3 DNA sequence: TGTGCCAGCAGCGTTAGCGGGGCGACCTACAATGAGCAGTACTTC.

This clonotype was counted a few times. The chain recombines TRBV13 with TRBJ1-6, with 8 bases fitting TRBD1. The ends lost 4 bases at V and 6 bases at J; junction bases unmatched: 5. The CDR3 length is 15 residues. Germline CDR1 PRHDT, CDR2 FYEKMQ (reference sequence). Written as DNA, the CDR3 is TGTGCCAGCAGCTCCCGGACAGGGAGTAATTCACCCCTCCACTTT. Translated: CASSSRTGSNSPLHF.

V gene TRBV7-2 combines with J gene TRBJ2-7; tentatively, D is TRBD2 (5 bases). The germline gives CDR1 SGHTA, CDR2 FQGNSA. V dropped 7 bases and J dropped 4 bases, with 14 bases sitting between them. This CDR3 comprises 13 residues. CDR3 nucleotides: TGTGCCAGCACTAAAGGCCCGGGGTACGAGCAGTACTTC. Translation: CASTKGPGYEQYF. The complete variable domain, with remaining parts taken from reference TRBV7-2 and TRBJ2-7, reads GAGVSQSPSNKVTEKGKDVELRCDPISGHTALYWYRQSLGQGLEFLIYFQGNSAPDKSGLPSDRFSAERTGGSVSTLTIQRTQQEDSAVYLCASTKGPGYEQYFGPGTRLTVT.

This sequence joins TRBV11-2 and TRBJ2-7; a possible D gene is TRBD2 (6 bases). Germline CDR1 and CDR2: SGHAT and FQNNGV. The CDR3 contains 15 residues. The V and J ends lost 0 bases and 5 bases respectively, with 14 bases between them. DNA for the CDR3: TGTGCCAGCAGCTTAGAGGGACTTCTCTACCACGAGCAGTACTTC. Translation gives CASSLEGLLYHEQYF. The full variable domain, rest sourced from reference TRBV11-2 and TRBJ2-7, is EAGVAQSPRYKIIEKRQSVAFWCNPISGHATLYWYQQILGQGPKLLIQFQNNGVVDDSQLPKDRFSAERLKGVDSTLKIQPAKLEDSAVYLCASSLEGLLYHEQYFGPGTRLTVT.

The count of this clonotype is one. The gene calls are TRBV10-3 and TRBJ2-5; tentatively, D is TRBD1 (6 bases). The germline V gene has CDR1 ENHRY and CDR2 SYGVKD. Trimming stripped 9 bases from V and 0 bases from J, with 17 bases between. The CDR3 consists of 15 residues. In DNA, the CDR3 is TGTGCCATTGGGGGCGAGGCAGGAAACCAAGAGACCCAGTACTTC. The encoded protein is CAIGGEAGNQETQYF.

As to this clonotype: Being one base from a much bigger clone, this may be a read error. CDR3 sequence reads: CASSVPGVRYEQYF. The DNA for the CDR3 is TGCGCCAGCAGCGTGCCAGGGGTGCGCTACGAGCAGTACTTC. The V call is TRBV5-1, the J call TRBJ2-7; tentatively, D is TRBD1 (6 bases). The CDR3 length is 14 residues. V was trimmed by 4 bases and J by 3 bases, leaving 14 bases between them. Germline CDR1 and CDR2: SGHRS and YFSETQ.

CDR3 sequence: CASSQSGTATDTQYF. CDR3 DNA sequence: TGTGCCAGCAGTCAAAGCGGGACTGCGACAGATACGCAGTATTTT. The chain has TRBV11-1 and TRBJ2-3; 7 bases are shared with TRBD2. The CDR3 loop spans 15 amino acids. V lost 6 bases and J lost 3; bases outside the gene matches: 9. Germline V gene sequence: CDR1 SGHAT, CDR2 FQDESV (reference sequence).